This T cell receptor beta chain was recorded in a study of T-cell reconstitution after alpha-beta-depleted transplantation in children. Regarding the study as a whole: About two months after transplant, alpha-beta T cells reportedly came from several hundred expanded graft clones.

As regards this clonotype: Its specificity is unknown.

CDR3 length: 17 amino acids. V gave up 5 bases and J gave up 3 bases; unmatched junction bases: 5. During its preparation, the TCRbeta library received unique molecular identifiers. TCRdb re-analysed the PCR reads in MiXCR, keeping a single row per CDR3 protein. Here the sample spans around 64,000 distinct CDR3 sequences, approximately 10% being singletons. The source is a boy aged 10-17 years with acute myeloid leukemia, due to receive a stem cell transplant. The input for sequencing was PBMCs, taken before TCRalphabeta/CD19-depleted stem cell transplant. The gene calls are TRBV23-1 and TRBJ2-2; 14 bases match TRBD2. TRBV23-1 is noted as an ORF with a role that remains uncertain. CDR3 in amino acids: CASSEGLAGDHTGELFF. The CDR3 DNA is TGCGCCAGCAGTGAGGGACTAGCGGGGGATCACACCGGGGAGCTGTTTTTT.